This TCR beta chain was documented in a study of long-term antiretroviral therapy in people with HIV. Study-level points and caveats: Pre-ART expanded TRB clones stayed dominant throughout, though often decreasing after ART.

As concerns this clone: Antigen specificity is unknown.

Treatment for all HIV-infected participants took place in the United States. CDR1 SNHLY and CDR2 FYNNEI come from the germline V gene. This CDR3 contains 15 residues. Trimming pared 1 base from V and 8 bases from J, leaving 17 bases between. At survey level, the immunoSEQ assay was run in its v3.0 version. Sequencing set out to capture about 40,000-50,000 T-cell genomes per sample. Clones were read by immunoSEQ multiplex PCR, and TCRdb kept only the in-frame ones, dropping some. The sample records 30,000 to 40,000 clones, 94% being singletons. The TCR comes from a woman in her forties or fifties with HIV. The sample was unsorted PBMCs, taken around 5 years after starting antiretroviral therapy. V is TRBV2 and J is TRBJ1-2, with D possibly TRBD1 on 5 matching bases. CDR3 region: CASSEEGGGVSGYTF. CDR3 bases: TGTGCCAGCAGTGAAGAGGGTGGAGGGGTCTCCGGCTACACCTTC.